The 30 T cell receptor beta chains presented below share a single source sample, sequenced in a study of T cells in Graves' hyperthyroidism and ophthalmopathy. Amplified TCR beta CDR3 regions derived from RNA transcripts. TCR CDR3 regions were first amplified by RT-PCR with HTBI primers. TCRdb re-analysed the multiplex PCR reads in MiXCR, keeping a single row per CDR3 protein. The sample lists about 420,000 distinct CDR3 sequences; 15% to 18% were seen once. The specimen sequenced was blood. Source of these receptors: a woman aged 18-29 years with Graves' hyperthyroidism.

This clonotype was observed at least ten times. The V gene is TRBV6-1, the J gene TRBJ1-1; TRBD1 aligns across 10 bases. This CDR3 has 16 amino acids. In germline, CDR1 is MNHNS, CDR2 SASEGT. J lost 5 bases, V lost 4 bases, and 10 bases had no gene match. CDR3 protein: CASSVPGQGRLTEAFF. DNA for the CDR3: TGTGCCAGCAGTGTTCCGGGACAGGGGCGTTTGACTGAAGCTTTCTTT.

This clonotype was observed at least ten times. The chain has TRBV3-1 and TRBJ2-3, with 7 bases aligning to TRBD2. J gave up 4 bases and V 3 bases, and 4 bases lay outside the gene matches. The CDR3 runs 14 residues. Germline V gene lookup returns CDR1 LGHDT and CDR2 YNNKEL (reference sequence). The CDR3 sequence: CASSHRDYSDTQYF. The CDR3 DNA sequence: TGTGCCAGCAGCCACCGGGACTATTCAGATACGCAGTATTTT.

This chain's CDR3 is CASNQKPGQAGQYEQYF. The CDR3, as DNA: TGTGCCAGCAACCAAAAGCCGGGACAGGCTGGTCAATACGAGCAGTACTTC. This chain uses TRBV6-1 with TRBJ2-7; 8 nucleotides agree with TRBD1. The CDR3 contains 17 residues. From germline, CDR1 is MNHNS and CDR2 SASEGT. The J segment lost 4 bases and the V segment lost 7 bases, leaving 18 bases of the junction unmatched.

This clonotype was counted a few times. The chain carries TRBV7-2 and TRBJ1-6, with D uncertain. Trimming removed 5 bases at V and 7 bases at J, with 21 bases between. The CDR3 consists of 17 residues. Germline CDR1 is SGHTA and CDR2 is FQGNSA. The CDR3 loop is CASSREVRTSVNSPLHF. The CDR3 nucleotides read TGTGCCAGCAGCCGCGAGGTCAGGACTTCGGTGAATTCACCCCTCCACTTT.

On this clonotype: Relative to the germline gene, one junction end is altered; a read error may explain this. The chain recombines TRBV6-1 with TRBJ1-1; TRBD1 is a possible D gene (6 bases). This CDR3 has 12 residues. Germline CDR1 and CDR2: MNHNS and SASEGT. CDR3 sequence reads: CASHNRVELGIF. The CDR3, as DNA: TGTGCCAGCCATAACAGGGTGGAGCTGGGGATCTTT.

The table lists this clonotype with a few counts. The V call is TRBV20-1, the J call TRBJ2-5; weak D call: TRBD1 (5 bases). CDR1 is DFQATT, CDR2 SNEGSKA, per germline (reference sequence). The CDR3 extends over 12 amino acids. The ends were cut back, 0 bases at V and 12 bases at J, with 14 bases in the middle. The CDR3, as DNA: TGCAGTGCTAGAGACCCTACAGGAATCGAGTACTTC. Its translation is CSARDPTGIEYF.

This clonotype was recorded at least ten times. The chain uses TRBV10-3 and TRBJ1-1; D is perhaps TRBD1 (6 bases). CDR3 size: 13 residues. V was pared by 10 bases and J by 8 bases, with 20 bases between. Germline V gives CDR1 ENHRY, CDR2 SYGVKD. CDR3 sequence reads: CATGETTFGEAFF. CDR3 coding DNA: TGTGCCACAGGGGAAACTACATTTGGGGAAGCTTTCTTT.

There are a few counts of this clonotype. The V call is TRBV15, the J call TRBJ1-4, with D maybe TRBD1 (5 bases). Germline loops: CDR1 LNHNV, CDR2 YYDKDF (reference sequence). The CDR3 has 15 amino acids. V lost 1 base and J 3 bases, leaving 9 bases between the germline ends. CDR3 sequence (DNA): TGTGCCACCAGCAGAGCAGACAGCCCTAATGAAAAACTGTTTTTT. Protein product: CATSRADSPNEKLFF. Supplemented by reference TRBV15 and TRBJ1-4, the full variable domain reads DAMVIQNPRYQVTQFGKPVTLSCSQTLNHNVMYWYQQKSSQAPKLLFHYYDKDFNNEADTPDNFQSRRPNTSFCFLDIRSPGLGDTAMYLCATSRADSPNEKLFFGSGTQLSVL.

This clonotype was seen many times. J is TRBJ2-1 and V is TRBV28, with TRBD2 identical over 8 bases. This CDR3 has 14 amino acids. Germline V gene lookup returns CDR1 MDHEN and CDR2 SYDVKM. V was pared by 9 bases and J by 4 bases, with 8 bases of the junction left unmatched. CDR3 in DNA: TGTGCCAGTCTTCCTACTAGCGGATACAATGAGCAGTTCTTC. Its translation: CASLPTSGYNEQFF.

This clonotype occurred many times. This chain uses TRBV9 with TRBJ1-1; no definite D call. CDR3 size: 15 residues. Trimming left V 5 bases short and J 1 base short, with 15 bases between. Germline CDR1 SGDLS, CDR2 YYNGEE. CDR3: CASRQIDRTNTEAFF. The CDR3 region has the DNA TGTGCCAGCAGGCAAATCGACCGGACGAACACTGAAGCTTTCTTT.

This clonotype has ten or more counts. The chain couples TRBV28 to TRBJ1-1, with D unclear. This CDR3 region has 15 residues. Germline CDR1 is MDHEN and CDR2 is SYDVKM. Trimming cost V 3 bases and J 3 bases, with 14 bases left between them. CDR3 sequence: CASSLGTGRDTEAFF. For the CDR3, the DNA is TGTGCCAGCAGTTTGGGCACTGGGAGGGACACTGAAGCTTTCTTT.

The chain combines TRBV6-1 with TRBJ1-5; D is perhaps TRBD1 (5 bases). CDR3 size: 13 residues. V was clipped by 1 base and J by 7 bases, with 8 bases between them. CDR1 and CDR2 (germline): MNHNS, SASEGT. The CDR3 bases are TGTGCCAGCAGTGAAGGAAGGGACCAGCCCCAGCATTTT. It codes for CASSEGRDQPQHF.

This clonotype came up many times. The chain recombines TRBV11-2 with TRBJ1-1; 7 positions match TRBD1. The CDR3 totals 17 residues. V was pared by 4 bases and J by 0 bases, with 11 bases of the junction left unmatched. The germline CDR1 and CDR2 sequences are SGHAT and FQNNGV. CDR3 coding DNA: TGTGCCAGCAGCTCAATAAACAGGGGACCCATGAACACTGAAGCTTTCTTT. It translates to CASSSINRGPMNTEAFF.

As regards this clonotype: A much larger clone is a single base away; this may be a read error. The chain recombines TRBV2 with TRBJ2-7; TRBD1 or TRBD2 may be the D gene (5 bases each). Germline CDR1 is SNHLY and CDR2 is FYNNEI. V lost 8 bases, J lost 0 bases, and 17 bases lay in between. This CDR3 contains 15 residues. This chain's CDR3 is CASGNSGTASYEQYF. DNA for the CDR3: TGTGCCAGCGGCAACTCCGGGACCGCCTCCTACGAGCAGTACTTC.

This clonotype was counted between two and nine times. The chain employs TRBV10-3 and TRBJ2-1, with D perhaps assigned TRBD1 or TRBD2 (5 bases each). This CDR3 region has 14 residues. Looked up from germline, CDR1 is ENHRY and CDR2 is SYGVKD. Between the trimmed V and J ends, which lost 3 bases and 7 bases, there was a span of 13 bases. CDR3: CAISDRGFGNEQFF. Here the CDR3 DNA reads TGTGCCATCAGTGATCGGGGCTTTGGAAATGAGCAGTTCTTC.

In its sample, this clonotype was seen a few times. CDR3 residues: CASSPRDRGSYEQYF. In DNA form, the CDR3 reads TGTGCCAGCAGTCCCCGGGACAGGGGATCCTACGAGCAGTACTTC. The rearrangement uses TRBV6-1 and TRBJ2-7, with 10 positions matching TRBD1. Germline V CDR1 and CDR2: MNHNS, SASEGT. Germline trimming cut 5 bases from V and 1 base from J; bases unmatched to any gene: 5. The CDR3 loop spans 15 amino acids.

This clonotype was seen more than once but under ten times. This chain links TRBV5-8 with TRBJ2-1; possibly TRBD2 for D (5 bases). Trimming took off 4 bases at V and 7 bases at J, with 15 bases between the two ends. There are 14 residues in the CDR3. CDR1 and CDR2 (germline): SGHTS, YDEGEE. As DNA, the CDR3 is TGTGCCAGCAGCGTGGGAGCATCTGGAAATGAGCAGTTCTTC. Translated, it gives CASSVGASGNEQFF. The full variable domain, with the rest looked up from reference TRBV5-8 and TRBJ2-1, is EAGVTQSPTHLIKTRGQQATLRCSPISGHTSVYWYQQALGLGLQFLLWYDEGEERNRGNFPPRFSGRQFPNYSSELNVNALELEDSALYLCASSVGASGNEQFFGPGTRLTVL.

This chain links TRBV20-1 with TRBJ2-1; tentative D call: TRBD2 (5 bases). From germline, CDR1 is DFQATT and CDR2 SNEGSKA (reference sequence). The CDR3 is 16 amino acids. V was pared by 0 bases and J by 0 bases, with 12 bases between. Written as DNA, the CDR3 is TGCAGTGCTAGAGATTTGTACGGGATCTCCTACAATGAGCAGTTCTTC. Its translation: CSARDLYGISYNEQFF.

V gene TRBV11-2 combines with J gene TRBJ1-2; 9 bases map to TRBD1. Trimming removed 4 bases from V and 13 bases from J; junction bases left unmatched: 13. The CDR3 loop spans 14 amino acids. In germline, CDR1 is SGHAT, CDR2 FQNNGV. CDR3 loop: CASSSAPGQGSRTF. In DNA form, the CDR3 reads TGTGCCAGCAGCTCGGCCCCGGGACAGGGATCCCGCACCTTC.

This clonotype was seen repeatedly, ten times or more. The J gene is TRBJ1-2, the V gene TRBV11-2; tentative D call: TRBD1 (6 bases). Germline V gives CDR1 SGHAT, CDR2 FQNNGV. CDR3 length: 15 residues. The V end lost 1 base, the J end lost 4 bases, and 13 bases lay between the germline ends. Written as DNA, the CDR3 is TGTGCCAGCAGCTTAGCGTCGGGGGCTATCTATGGCTACACCTTC. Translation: CASSLASGAIYGYTF. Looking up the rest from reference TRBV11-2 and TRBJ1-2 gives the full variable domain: EAGVAQSPRYKIIEKRQSVAFWCNPISGHATLYWYQQILGQGPKLLIQFQNNGVVDDSQLPKDRFSAERLKGVDSTLKIQPAKLEDSAVYLCASSLASGAIYGYTFGSGTRLTVV.

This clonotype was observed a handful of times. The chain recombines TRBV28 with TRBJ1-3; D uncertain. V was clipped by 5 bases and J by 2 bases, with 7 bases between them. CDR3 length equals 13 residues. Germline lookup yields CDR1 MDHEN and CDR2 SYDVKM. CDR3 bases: TGTGCCAGCAGTCTCCTCCCTGGAAACACCATATATTTT. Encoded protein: CASSLLPGNTIYF.

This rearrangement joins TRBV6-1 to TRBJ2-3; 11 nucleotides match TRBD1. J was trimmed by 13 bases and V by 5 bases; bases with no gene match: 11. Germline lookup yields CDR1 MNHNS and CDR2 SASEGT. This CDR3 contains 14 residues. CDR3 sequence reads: CASSTQDRGQKEYF. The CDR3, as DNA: TGTGCCAGCAGTACCCAGGACAGGGGGCAAAAGGAGTATTTT.

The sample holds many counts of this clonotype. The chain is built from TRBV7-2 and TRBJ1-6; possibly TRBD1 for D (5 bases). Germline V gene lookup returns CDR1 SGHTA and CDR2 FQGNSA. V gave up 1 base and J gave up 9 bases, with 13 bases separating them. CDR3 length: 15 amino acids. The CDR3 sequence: CASSLGSRVLSPLHF. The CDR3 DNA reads TGTGCCAGCAGCTTAGGTAGCAGGGTACTTTCACCCCTCCACTTT.

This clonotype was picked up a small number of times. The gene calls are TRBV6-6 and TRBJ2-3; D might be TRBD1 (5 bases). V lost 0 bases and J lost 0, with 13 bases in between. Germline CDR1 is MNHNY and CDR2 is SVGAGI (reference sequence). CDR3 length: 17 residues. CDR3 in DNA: TGTGCCAGCAGTTACTCAAATGATGACAGAAGCACAGATACGCAGTATTTT. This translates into CASSYSNDDRSTDTQYF.

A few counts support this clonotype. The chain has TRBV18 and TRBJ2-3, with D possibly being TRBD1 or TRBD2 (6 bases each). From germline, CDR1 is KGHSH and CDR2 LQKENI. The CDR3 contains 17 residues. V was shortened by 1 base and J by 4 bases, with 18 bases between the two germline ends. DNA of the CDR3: TGTGCCAGCTCACCACAAGGGGGGTTGGGACCCCCAGATACGCAGTATTTT. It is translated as CASSPQGGLGPPDTQYF.

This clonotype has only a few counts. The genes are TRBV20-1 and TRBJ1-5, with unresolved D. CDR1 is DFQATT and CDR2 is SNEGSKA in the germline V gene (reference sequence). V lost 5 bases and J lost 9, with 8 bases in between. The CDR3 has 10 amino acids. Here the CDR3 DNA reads TGCAGTGCTGGCCTATGGCCCCAGCATTTT. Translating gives CSAGLWPQHF.

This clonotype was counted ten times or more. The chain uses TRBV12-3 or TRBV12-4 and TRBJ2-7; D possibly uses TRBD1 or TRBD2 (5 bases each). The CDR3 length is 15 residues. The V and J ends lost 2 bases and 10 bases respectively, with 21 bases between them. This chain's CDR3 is CASSLKSGAPRGQYF. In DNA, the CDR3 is TGTGCCAGCAGTTTAAAGTCCGGGGCTCCTCGAGGCCAGTACTTC.

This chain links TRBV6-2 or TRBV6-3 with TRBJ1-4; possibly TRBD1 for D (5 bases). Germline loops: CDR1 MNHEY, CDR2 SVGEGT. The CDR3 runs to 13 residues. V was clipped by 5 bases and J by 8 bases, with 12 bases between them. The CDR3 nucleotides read TGTGCCAGCAGTCCCACGACAGACGAAAAACTGTTTTTT. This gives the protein CASSPTTDEKLFF.

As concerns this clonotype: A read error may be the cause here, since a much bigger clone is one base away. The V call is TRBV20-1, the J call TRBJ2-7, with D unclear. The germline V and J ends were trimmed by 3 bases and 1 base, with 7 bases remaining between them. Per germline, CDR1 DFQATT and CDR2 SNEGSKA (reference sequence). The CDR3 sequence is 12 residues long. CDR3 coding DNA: TGCAGTGCTAGTGGCGCTTCCTACGAGCAGTACTTC. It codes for CSASGASYEQYF.

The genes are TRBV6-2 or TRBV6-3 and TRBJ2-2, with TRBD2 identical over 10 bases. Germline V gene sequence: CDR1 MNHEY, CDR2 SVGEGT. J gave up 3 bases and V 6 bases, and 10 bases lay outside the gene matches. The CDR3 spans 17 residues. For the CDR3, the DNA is TGTGCCAGCAGCCTAGCGGGGGCCCTGCGGGACACCGGGGAGCTGTTTTTT. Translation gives CASSLAGALRDTGELFF.